The present T cell receptor beta chain was sequenced within a study of blood T cell repertoires in COVID-19. Across the whole study: T cells, B-cell-depleted T cells, or PBMCs supplied cDNA or gDNA.

CDR1 is SGHNT, CDR2 YENEEA, per germline. The CDR3 is 15 amino acids. V lost 3 bases and J lost 4; bases outside the gene matches: 5. Original handling: Reference gene primer amplification yielded estimated nucleated cell counts. The protocol was immunoSEQ multiplex PCR, while the TCRdb copy is restricted to in-frame clones and leaves out a portion. The DNA gave D and trimming, while V, J and clone size come from that table. The sample yields around 140,000 clones, about 76% seen once. The clonotype originates from a woman between 55 and 75 years old with active or convalescent COVID-19. The chain recombines TRBV11-3 with TRBJ2-3; 9 bases map to TRBD2. Material: peripheral blood. CDR3 DNA: TGTGCCAGCAGCTTTAGCGGGGGAGGGGCAGATACGCAGTATTTT. Its protein product is CASSFSGGGADTQYF.